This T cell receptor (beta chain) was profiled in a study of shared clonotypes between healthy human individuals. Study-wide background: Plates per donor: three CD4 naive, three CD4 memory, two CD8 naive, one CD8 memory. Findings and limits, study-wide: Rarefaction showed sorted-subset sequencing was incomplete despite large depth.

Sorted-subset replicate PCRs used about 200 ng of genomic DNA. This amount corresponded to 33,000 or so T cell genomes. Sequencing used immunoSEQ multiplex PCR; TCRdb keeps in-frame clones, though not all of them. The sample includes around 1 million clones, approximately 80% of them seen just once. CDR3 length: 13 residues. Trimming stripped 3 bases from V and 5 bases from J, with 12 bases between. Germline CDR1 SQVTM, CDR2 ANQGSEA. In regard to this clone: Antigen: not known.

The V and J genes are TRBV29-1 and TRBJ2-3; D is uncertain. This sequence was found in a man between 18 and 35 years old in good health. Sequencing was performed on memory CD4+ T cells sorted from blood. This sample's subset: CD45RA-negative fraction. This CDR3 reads CSVDKATGDTQYF. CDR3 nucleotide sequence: TGCAGCGTTGATAAAGCCACTGGAGATACGCAGTATTTT.